This T cell receptor (beta chain) was sequenced in a study of graft-versus-host responses after intestinal transplantation. Study as a whole: Multivisceral, liver-intestinal, or isolated intestinal transplants were performed in recipients. The recipients all started with anti-thymocyte globulin induction and then took tacrolimus and steroids for 3 to 4 years.

Germline V CDR1 and CDR2: SGDLS, YYNGEE. V dropped 4 bases and J dropped 4; count of bases not matched to a gene: 3. This CDR3 has 13 amino acids. To note about this clone: The antigen is not known.

Study outcomes and limitations: There were GvH clones found in recipient marrow, and some of them appeared first in ileum or blood.

The table came from immunoSEQ multiplex PCR; TCRdb's copy has only in-frame clones and leaves some out. The data contain about 66,000 clones, 90% of them singletons. This receptor was identified in a human donor who received an intestinal transplant. The J gene is TRBJ1-2, the V gene TRBV9; 8 nucleotides line up with TRBD1. Sequenced material: unstimulated CD8+ T cells sorted from spleen or lymph node cells, taken before intestinal transplant. The CDR3 region has the DNA TGTGCCAGCAGCTCCACAGGGGGCTATGGCTACACCTTC. This codes for CASSSTGGYGYTF.